This T cell receptor beta chain was documented in a study of immune evolution from preneoplasia to lung adenocarcinoma (dated by TCRdb to the early 2020s). Looking at the study overall: HLA loss of heterozygosity was found in 6.5% to 8% of AIS, around 15% of MIA and less than 35% of ADC lesions, and in no AAH lesions. A total of some 53 patients contributed TCR sequencing data. POLYSOLVER was used to infer Class I HLA alleles from exome data, while LOHHLA was used to detect allele-specific HLA loss. Resected precursor lesions (AAH, AIS, MIA) and invasive adenocarcinomas were compared against paired morphologically normal lung tissue. According to the study, 105 samples were used for TCR sequencing. The study profiled immune contexture across lung adenocarcinoma precursors and invasive adenocarcinoma using immune gene expression, TCR sequencing and multiplex immunofluorescence. The overall cohort comprised approximately 53 patients with pulmonary nodules who underwent surgical resection. The immune data were combined with whole exome sequencing and methylation data from the same cohort of nodules. Sample size was based on specimen availability rather than a prior power calculation. Study-level results and caveats: Because all patients came from Japan and China, whether the findings apply to Western populations was uncertain. The findings were based on association rather than direct causation, and larger cohorts with long-term follow-up and longitudinal biopsies were deemed needed. Top T cell clone frequencies were highest in normal lung and appeared to decrease progressively from AAH through AIS, MIA and invasive adenocarcinoma. T cell clonality was highest in KRAS-mutant nodules compared with EGFR-mutant or double wild-type lesions. Clonality was highest in normal lung, while later-stage lesions appeared to have lower clonality but higher T cell density and diversity.

Using the immunoSEQ hsTCRbeta Kit, TCR beta CDR3 regions were sequenced from DNA. The source study handled its data this way. TCR sequencing data were analysed with the ImmunoSEQ Analyzer. T cell clonality was defined as 1 minus Pielou's evenness, calculated on productive rearrangements. T cell diversity was measured with the inverse Simpson index on productive templates. T cell density was defined as TCR beta template counts normalized to usable DNA, with usable DNA estimated by amplification and sequencing of housekeeping genes. Two-sided Kruskal-Wallis tests were used to compare TCR metrics across histologic stages. Here the immuneACCESS table is served through TCRdb, limited to in-frame sequences with V and J called. Missing clones are a known gap in these copies; in checked studies unresolved V genes cover under half, and the rest lacks a known reason. D and trimming were read from the DNA, whereas the V and J calls and clone size are those reported in that table. The sample data list about 41,000 clones, and roughly four fifths of these were observed just once. Together, the top ten hold approximately 4.7% of the sample.

On this clone itself: The antigen it binds to is not known. The record has no base qualities; no much larger clone is one base away.

Reading the germline V gene gives CDR1 MDHEN and CDR2 SYDVKM. Trimming leaves V shorter by 1 base and J shorter by 8 bases, with the junction holding 10 bases beyond the gene matches. The CDR3 goes from the cysteine to the phenylalanine over 16 residues. The kept DNA is CDR3 alone, 48 bases in frame from the first base. Resection was performed on patients in Japan or China between the mid-2010s and the late 2010s. Two lung cancer pathologists independently reviewed H&E slides to confirm the histologic diagnosis of every case. Premalignant or tumor cells were enriched for nucleic acid extraction by macro-dissection performed after pathologic assessment. FFPE tissue was used for DNA isolation with the AllPrep DNA/RNA FFPE Kit.

The clonotype was recovered from a person aged 60 to 70 with lung adenocarcinoma. Sequenced input: FFPE invasive lung adenocarcinoma tissue. Reading the label with the study, this specimen's cell subset or site is: frankly invasive lung adenocarcinoma (ADC). The rearrangement combines TRBV28 with TRBJ2-1; TRBD1 aligns with 8 central bases. The CDR3 protein sequence reads: CASSLFVAGGRDEQFF. The DNA is as follows: TGTGCCAGCAGTTTATTTGTGGCAGGGGGCAGGGATGAGCAGTTCTTC.